The present TCR beta chain was sequenced within a study of early T cells in non-severe SARS-CoV-2 infection. Study-level background: RNA in bulk from unsorted whole blood was sequenced, and chains were unpaired.

This clonotype showed up many times. Its specificity is unknown. Germline CDR1 and CDR2: SQVTM and ANQGSEA. After removal of 4 bases from V and 8 bases from J, the junction contained 7 bases not matched to a gene. The CDR3 spans 14 residues. The study's findings and limits: Lookups in VDJdb leaned toward anti-spike CD8 responses and missed private and CD4 specificities.

cDNA molecules, individually, were tagged with unique molecular identifiers. TCRdb analysed the 5' RACE reads with MiXCR anew, one entry per CDR3 protein. The sample carries tens of thousands of distinct CDR3 sequences, over 4.5% recorded once. The source material was whole blood, sampled at baseline. The rearrangement links TRBV29-1 to TRBJ2-1, with TRBD1 identical over 11 bases. The receptor comes from an adult who was a healthcare worker with PCR-confirmed SARS-CoV-2 infection or an uninfected control (not recorded which). This CDR3 is CSVGKGTGGHEQFF. DNA for the CDR3: TGCAGCGTTGGCAAAGGGACAGGGGGTCATGAGCAGTTCTTC.